This T cell receptor beta chain was sequenced for a study of T cells in Graves' hyperthyroidism and ophthalmopathy. Study findings and constraints: The model made its ophthalmopathy prediction, and onset followed a median about 6.8 months later.

Patients having uncontrolled infection, another autoimmune disease, pregnancy or lactation were not included. Germline V gives CDR1 LGHDT, CDR2 YNNKEL (reference sequence). The CDR3 runs to 19 residues. V lost 4 bases, J lost 0 bases, and 8 bases stayed unmatched. There are many counts of this clonotype. Its target is not known. RNA transcripts gave rise to amplified TCR beta CDR3 regions. The TCR CDR3 first-round RT-PCR relied on the HTBI primer set. TCRdb re-called the multiplex PCR reads with MiXCR, one entry per CDR3 protein. The table has 300,000 to 450,000 distinct CDR3 sequences, roughly 15% seen once.

Material: blood. This TCR derives from a woman aged 25 to 45 with Graves' hyperthyroidism that later progressed to Graves' ophthalmopathy. The chain employs TRBV3-1 and TRBJ2-2; TRBD2 matches at 13 bases. The DNA of the CDR3 is TGTGCCAGCAGCCCAGAGACTAGCGGGGGGCGAACGAACACCGGGGAGCTGTTTTTT. Its translation is CASSPETSGGRTNTGELFF.